The clone carrying this TCR beta chain was seen many times. Its antigen remains unknown. The data derive from a study of blood T cells in healthy people across ages. Primed by a sample-barcoded 5' primer and a J-beta primer mix, a second PCR proceeded for roughly 7 to 12 cycles. Each CDR3 protein is one row after TCRdb ran MiXCR on the 5' RACE reads. The sample has around 820,000 distinct CDR3 sequences; around 25% are singletons. Study findings and constraints: As naive T cell percentage varied, TCR beta diversity correlated strongly with it.

The same sample was also used in a study of T cells of mothers and their children.

This TCR derives from a boy aged 5-17 years in good health. The sequencing sample was made of blood.

CDR3 sequence reads: CASSPRPYGYTF. The CDR3 nucleotides are TGTGCCAGCAGTCCCCGCCCCTATGGCTACACCTTC. The chain has TRBV12-3 or TRBV12-4 and TRBJ1-2; D ambiguous. The CDR3 is made up of 12 amino acids. V lost 5 bases and J 4 bases, leaving 8 bases between the germline ends.